This T cell receptor beta chain was recovered during a study of early T cells in non-severe SARS-CoV-2 infection. At the level of the study: Unsorted whole-blood RNA was sequenced in bulk, leaving chains unpaired. Study observations and caveats: Matches to VDJdb favored anti-spike CD8 responses and missed private and CD4 specificities.

Individual cDNA molecules each received unique molecular identifiers attached to them. Using its own MiXCR run on the 5' RACE reads, TCRdb lists one record per CDR3 protein. The sample records 76,000 or so distinct CDR3 sequences, over 9% being singletons. This clonotype has at least ten counts. Antigen: not known. Germline CDR1 SGDLS, CDR2 YYNGEE. This CDR3 has 17 residues. The V end lost 0 bases, the J end lost 2 bases, and 15 bases lay between the germline ends. The sequenced sample consisted of whole blood. V is TRBV9 and J is TRBJ2-1, with D hard to call. The clonotype originates from an adult who was a healthcare worker with PCR-confirmed SARS-CoV-2 infection or an uninfected control (not recorded which). The DNA for the CDR3 is TGTGCCAGCAGCGTAGGGGTTTATGATATACCCTACAATGAGCAGTTCTTC. This gives the protein CASSVGVYDIPYNEQFF.